The present T cell receptor (beta chain) was sequenced within a study of blood T cells in healthy people across ages. General observations from the study: No one knew whether donors had CMV, which possibly confounded expanded clonotype changes. A strong correlation was found between TCR beta diversity and the percentage of naive T cells.

Using a J-beta primer mix together with a sample-barcoded 5' primer, a second PCR was run for about 6 to 11 cycles. A tag from a template-switch adaptor with 12 random nucleotides marked each cDNA molecule. Via MiXCR, TCRdb re-called the 5' RACE reads, giving one row per CDR3 protein. The table records fewer than 750,000 distinct CDR3 sequences, over 40% of them present only once. Germline V gives CDR1 DFQATT, CDR2 SNEGSKA (reference sequence). CDR3 size: 18 residues. V was trimmed by 0 bases and J by 2 bases, leaving 21 bases between them. The sample holds many counts of this clonotype. The antigen is unknown.

The gene calls are TRBV20-1 and TRBJ2-3; possibly TRBD2 for D (5 bases). This sequence originates from a woman aged 80 or over in good health. Source material: blood. The CDR3 is CSARDRGWSAYSTDTQYF. The CDR3 DNA reads as TGCAGTGCTAGAGATCGAGGGTGGAGCGCCTATTCCACAGATACGCAGTATTTT.